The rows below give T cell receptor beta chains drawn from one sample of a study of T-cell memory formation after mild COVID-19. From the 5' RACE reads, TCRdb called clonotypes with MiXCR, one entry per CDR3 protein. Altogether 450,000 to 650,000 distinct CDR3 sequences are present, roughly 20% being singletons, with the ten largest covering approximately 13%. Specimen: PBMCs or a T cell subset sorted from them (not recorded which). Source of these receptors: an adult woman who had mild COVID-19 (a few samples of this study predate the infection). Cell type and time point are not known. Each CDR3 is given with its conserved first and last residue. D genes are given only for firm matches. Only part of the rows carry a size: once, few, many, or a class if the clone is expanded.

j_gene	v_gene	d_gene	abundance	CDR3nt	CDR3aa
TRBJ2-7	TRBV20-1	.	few	TGCAGTGCTCCTGGGACAACCTACGAGCAGTACTTC	CSAPGTTYEQYF
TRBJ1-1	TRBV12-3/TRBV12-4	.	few	TGTGCCAGCAGGCCCAATAAGGGCACTGAAGCTTTCTTT	CASRPNKGTEAFF
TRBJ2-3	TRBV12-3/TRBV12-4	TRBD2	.	TGTGCCAGCAGCCCCGGGGCTAGCGGGAGGTCGTTGAGGACAGATACGCAGTATTTT	CASSPGASGRSLRTDTQYF
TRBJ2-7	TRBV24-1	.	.	TGTGCCACCAGGCCCTCCGGCTCCTACGAGCAGTACTTC	CATRPSGSYEQYF
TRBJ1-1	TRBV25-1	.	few	TGTGCCAGCAGGAGCCTCCATGAAGCTTTCTTT	CASRSLHEAFF
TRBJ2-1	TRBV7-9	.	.	TGTGCCAGCAGCCATCAGGTCGGCGTTGATGAGCAGTTCTTC	CASSHQVGVDEQFF
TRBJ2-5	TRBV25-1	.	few	TGTGCCAGCAGTGACCCCGGGTTGGCCCAGTACTTC	CASSDPGLAQYF
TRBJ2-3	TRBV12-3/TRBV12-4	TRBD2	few	TGTGCCAGCAGCCGGGAGCGGGGGCCTACAGCTAGCACAGATACGCAGTATTTT	CASSRERGPTASTDTQYF
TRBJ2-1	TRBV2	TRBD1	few	TGTGCCAGCAGGGAACAGGGGTTGAATGAGCAGTTCTTC	CASREQGLNEQFF
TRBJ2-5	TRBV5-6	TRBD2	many	TGTGCCAGCAGCTTGGATCTAGCGGGGGAAGAGACCCAGTACTTC	CASSLDLAGEETQYF
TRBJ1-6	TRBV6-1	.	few	TGTGCCAGCAGTTTCGGACAAACGAATAATTCACCCCTCCACTTT	CASSFGQTNNSPLHF
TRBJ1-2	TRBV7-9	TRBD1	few	TGTGCCAGCAGCTTAGTACAGGGGGCGGAAGGCTACACCTTC	CASSLVQGAEGYTF
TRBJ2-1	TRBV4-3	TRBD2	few	TGCGCCAGCAGCCAAGATGTTCTAGCGGCGGGATACAATGAGCAGTTCTTC	CASSQDVLAAGYNEQFF
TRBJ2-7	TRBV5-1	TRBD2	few	TGCGCCAGCAGCTGGGGGACTAGCGCCGACTACGAGCAGTACTTC	CASSWGTSADYEQYF
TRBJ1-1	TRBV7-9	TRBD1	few	TGTGCCAGCGCTCTGAGGGGACAGGGCAACACTGAAGCTTTCTTT	CASALRGQGNTEAFF
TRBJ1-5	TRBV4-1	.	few	TGCGCCAGCAGCCACGTCCTTGGACAAGTCCTTAGCAATCAGCCCCAGCATTTT	CASSHVLGQVLSNQPQHF
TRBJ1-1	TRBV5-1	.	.	TGCGCCAGCACGCGGGGTGATGGGAACACTGAAGCTTTCTTT	CASTRGDGNTEAFF
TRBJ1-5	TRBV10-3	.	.	TGTGCCATCAGTGAGTCGATCGGGGATCAGCCCCAGCATTTT	CAISESIGDQPQHF
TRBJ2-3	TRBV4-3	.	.	TGCGCCAGCAGCTACAACACCGATTCTACGCAGTATTTT	CASSYNTDSTQYF
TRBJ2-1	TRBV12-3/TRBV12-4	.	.	TGTGCCAGCAGTCACCTAGCGAATTACAATGAGCAGTTCTTC	CASSHLANYNEQFF
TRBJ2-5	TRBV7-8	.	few	TGTGCCAGCAGCACCCGACGGACCCCGGGGGAGACCCAGTACTTC	CASSTRRTPGETQYF
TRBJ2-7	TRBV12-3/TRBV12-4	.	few	TGTGCCAGCGCCCCTGGGTTCAGCTCCTACGAGCAGTACTTC	CASAPGFSSYEQYF
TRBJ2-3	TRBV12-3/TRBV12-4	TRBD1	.	TGTGCCAGCAGTCGAGGACAGGGGTTCACAGATACGCAGTATTTT	CASSRGQGFTDTQYF
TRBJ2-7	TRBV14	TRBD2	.	TGTGCCAGCAGCCTGACTAGCGGGAGCTTCCACGAGCAGTACTTC	CASSLTSGSFHEQYF
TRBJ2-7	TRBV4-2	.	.	TGTGCCAGCAGCCAAGAACAGGGAAGAGGATACGAGCAGTACTTC	CASSQEQGRGYEQYF
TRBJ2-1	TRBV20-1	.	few	TGCAGTGCTAGAGATAAGGCCTACAATGAGCAGTTCTTC	CSARDKAYNEQFF
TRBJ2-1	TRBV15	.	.	TGTGCCACCAGCAGAGAACAGGAAGTATACAATGAGCAGTTCTTC	CATSREQEVYNEQFF
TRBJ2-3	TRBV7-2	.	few	TGTGCCAGCAGCTTAGTGGCGGTGGGTGGGACAGATACGCAGTATTTT	CASSLVAVGGTDTQYF
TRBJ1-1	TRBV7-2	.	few	TGTGCCAGCAGCACCTCATGGGCCCTGAACACTGAAGCTTTCTTT	CASSTSWALNTEAFF
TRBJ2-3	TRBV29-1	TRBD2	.	TGCAGCGTTGATGGGTTAACTAGCGGGGGGATGGATACGCAGTATTTT	CSVDGLTSGGMDTQYF
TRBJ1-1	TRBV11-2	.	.	TGTGCCAGCAGCTTAGAAGACAGGTTGAACACTGAAGCTTTCTTT	CASSLEDRLNTEAFF
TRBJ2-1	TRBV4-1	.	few	TGCGCCAGCAGCCACTCGACTTCCTTCAATGAGCAGTTCTTC	CASSHSTSFNEQFF
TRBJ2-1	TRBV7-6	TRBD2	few	TGTGCCAGTGGGGAGGGTTCGTACAATGAGCAGTTCTTC	CASGEGSYNEQFF
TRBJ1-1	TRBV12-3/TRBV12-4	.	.	TGTGCCAGCAGTTCCGCGGCAGGGTTGAACACTGAAGCTTTCTTT	CASSSAAGLNTEAFF
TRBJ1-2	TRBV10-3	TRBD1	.	TGTGCCATCAGTGAGTCGGGACAGGGCTATGGCTACACCTTC	CAISESGQGYGYTF
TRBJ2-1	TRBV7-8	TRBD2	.	TGTGCCAGCAGGGATGGACTAGCGGTTGATGAGCAGTTCTTC	CASRDGLAVDEQFF
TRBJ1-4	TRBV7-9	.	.	TGTGCCAGCAGCTTCCGTGAAAAACTGTTTTTT	CASSFREKLFF
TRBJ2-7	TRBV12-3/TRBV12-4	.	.	TGTGCCAGCAGTATATCCGGGACAAGGATTTACGAGCAGTACTTC	CASSISGTRIYEQYF
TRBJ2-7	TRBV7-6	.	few	TGTGCCAGCAGCCCTCTAAAAGGGGGGAGCTCCTACGAGCAGTACTTC	CASSPLKGGSSYEQYF
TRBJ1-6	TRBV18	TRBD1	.	TGTGCCAGCTCCCCTGGGACAGATTCACCCCTCCACTTT	CASSPGTDSPLHF
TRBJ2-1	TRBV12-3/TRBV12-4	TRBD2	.	TGTGCCAGCAGTTTTGGTGACGGGGGGGGAGAGCAGTTCTTC	CASSFGDGGGEQFF
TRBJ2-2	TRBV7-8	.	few	TGTGCCAGCAGCTTAGTTTGGGGCGGTTTGAACACCGGGGAGCTGTTTTTT	CASSLVWGGLNTGELFF
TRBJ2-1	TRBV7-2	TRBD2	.	TGTGCCAGCAGCTTAGTGGGTAGCGGGCCACCCGGTGAGCAGTTCTTC	CASSLVGSGPPGEQFF
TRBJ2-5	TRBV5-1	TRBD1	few	TGCGCCAGCAGCTCGGGACAGGAACAAGAGACCCAGTACTTC	CASSSGQEQETQYF
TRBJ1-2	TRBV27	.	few	TGTGCCAGCAGAAGCGGTTTGGATGGCTACACCTTC	CASRSGLDGYTF
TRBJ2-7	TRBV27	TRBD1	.	TGTGCCAGCAGTAAAAACGTTCGGGGGACAGGGGTCTACGAGCAGTACTTC	CASSKNVRGTGVYEQYF
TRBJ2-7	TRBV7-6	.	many	TGTGCCAGCAGCCCCGGGATTTACGAGCAGTACTTC	CASSPGIYEQYF
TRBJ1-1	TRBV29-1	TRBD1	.	TGCAGCGTAATCCGAAGACAGGGACAGTTCACTGAAGCTTTCTTT	CSVIRRQGQFTEAFF
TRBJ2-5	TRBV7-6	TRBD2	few	TGTGCCAGCAGCTTGGGACTAGCGTGGGGCCAAGAGACCCAGTACTTC	CASSLGLAWGQETQYF
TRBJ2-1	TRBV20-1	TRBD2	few	TGCAGTGCTCGAAGCGGGAGTCGGGGTGAGCAGTTCTTC	CSARSGSRGEQFF
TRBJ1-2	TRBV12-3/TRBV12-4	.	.	TGTGCCAGCACCAAAAAGAGAGGGGTCTACTATGGCTACACCTTC	CASTKKRGVYYGYTF
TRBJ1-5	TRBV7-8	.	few	TGTGCCAGCAGCTTAGCATCAGCCAGGCGGGGCAATCAGCCCCAGCATTTT	CASSLASARRGNQPQHF
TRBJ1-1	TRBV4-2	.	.	TGTGCCAGCAGCCAAGAGAGGGGGAACACTGAAGCTTTCTTT	CASSQERGNTEAFF